The rows below give T cell receptor beta chains drawn from one sample of a study of blood T cell repertoires in COVID-19. Sequencing used immunoSEQ multiplex PCR; TCRdb keeps in-frame clones, though not all of them. This table holds tens of thousands of clones, about four fifths found once. Sequencing was performed on PBMCs or T cells enriched from blood (not recorded which). The source of these receptors is a woman in her thirties or forties with acute COVID-19. Both conserved end residues are part of each CDR3. The D gene is left open where the match is weak. The listing skips clone size in some rows; elsewhere it reads once, few, many or a size class.

D: .; J: TRBJ2-7; size: few; V: TRBV10-3; CDR3: CAISQLRGGTYEQYF; DNA: TGTGCCATCAGTCAACTCCGTGGGGGGACCTACGAGCAGTACTTC
D: TRBD2; J: TRBJ2-1; size: .; V: TRBV27; CDR3: CASSPRLAGDISSYNEQFF; DNA: TGTGCCAGCAGCCCTCGACTAGCGGGAGACATCAGCTCCTACAATGAGCAGTTCTTC
D: TRBD2; J: TRBJ2-1; size: .; V: TRBV3-1/TRBV3-2; CDR3: CASSQGASGSYNEQFF; DNA: TGTGCCAGCAGCCAAGGGGCTAGCGGGTCCTACAATGAGCAGTTCTTC
D: TRBD1; J: TRBJ2-1; size: .; V: TRBV9; CDR3: CASSVAGDSSPYNEQFF; DNA: TGTGCCAGCAGCGTGGCCGGGGACAGTAGTCCTTACAATGAGCAGTTCTTC
D: TRBD2; J: TRBJ2-1; size: .; V: TRBV7-3; CDR3: CASSKLAGPYNEQFF; DNA: TGTGCCAGCAGCAAACTAGCGGGGCCCTACAATGAGCAGTTCTTC
D: .; J: TRBJ2-1; size: .; V: TRBV27; CDR3: CASSSLSYEQFF; DNA: TGTGCCAGCAGTTCCCTTAGCTATGAGCAGTTCTTC
D: TRBD1; J: TRBJ1-5; size: .; V: TRBV2; CDR3: CASSEGGQGYQPQHF; DNA: TGTGCCAGCAGTGAAGGGGGACAGGGCTATCAGCCCCAGCATTTT
D: TRBD1; J: TRBJ2-3; size: .; V: TRBV18; CDR3: CASSRAGGGTDTQYF; DNA: TGTGCCAGCTCCCGGGCAGGGGGAGGCACAGATACGCAGTATTTT
D: TRBD2; J: TRBJ2-1; size: .; V: TRBV27; CDR3: CASSFPPRSGSHSNEQFF; DNA: TGTGCCAGCAGTTTTCCCCCGAGGAGCGGGAGTCATAGCAATGAGCAGTTCTTC
D: TRBD1; J: TRBJ2-1; size: few; V: TRBV5-4; CDR3: CASSTDRGEQFF; DNA: TGTGCCAGCAGCACCGACAGGGGAGAGCAGTTCTTC
D: TRBD2; J: TRBJ2-3; size: .; V: TRBV3-1/TRBV3-2; CDR3: CASSQGTLAGRRTDTQYF; DNA: TGTGCCAGCAGCCAAGGTACACTAGCGGGCCGTCGCACAGATACGCAGTATTTT
D: .; J: TRBJ1-1; size: .; V: TRBV5-1; CDR3: CASSLGGATGEAFF; DNA: TGCGCCAGCAGCTTGGGAGGAGCAACAGGGGAAGCTTTCTTT
D: .; J: TRBJ2-7; size: few; V: TRBV5-1; CDR3: CASSVDWYEQYF; DNA: TGCGCCAGCAGCGTAGACTGGTACGAGCAGTACTTC
D: .; J: TRBJ1-1; size: .; V: TRBV10-3; CDR3: CAITRGPNTEAFF; DNA: TGTGCCATCACCCGAGGGCCGAACACTGAAGCTTTCTTT
D: .; J: TRBJ2-2; size: .; V: TRBV11-2; CDR3: CASSFTKKTGELFF; DNA: TGTGCCAGCAGCTTTACTAAGAAAACCGGGGAGCTGTTTTTT
D: .; J: TRBJ1-4; size: .; V: TRBV6-4; CDR3: CASSESPGESEKLFF; DNA: TGTGCCAGCAGTGAGTCACCGGGGGAGTCTGAAAAACTGTTTTTT
D: .; J: TRBJ2-3; size: .; V: TRBV3-1/TRBV3-2; CDR3: CASSQAPWGEGTDTQYF; DNA: TGTGCCAGCAGCCAAGCCCCCTGGGGGGAGGGCACAGATACGCAGTATTTT
D: .; J: TRBJ1-1; size: .; V: TRBV6-5; CDR3: CASRKTGLTEAFF; DNA: TGTGCCAGCAGGAAAACAGGTTTGACTGAAGCTTTCTTT
D: .; J: TRBJ1-4; size: .; V: TRBV18; CDR3: CASSLTLRGTNEKLFF; DNA: TGTGCCAGCTCACTCACCTTACGCGGGACTAATGAAAAACTGTTTTTT
D: .; J: TRBJ1-2; size: .; V: TRBV28; CDR3: CASSSPGGPYGYTF; DNA: TGTGCCAGCAGTTCCCCCGGGGGGCCCTATGGCTACACCTTC
D: TRBD2; J: TRBJ2-3; size: .; V: TRBV29-1; CDR3: CSVERGLGRLAGEIDTQYF; DNA: TGCAGCGTTGAAAGGGGCCTGGGCCGGCTAGCGGGAGAGATAGATACGCAGTATTTT
D: TRBD2; J: TRBJ2-3; size: .; V: TRBV5-6; CDR3: CASSLGTSRYTDTQYF; DNA: TGTGCCAGCAGCTTGGGGACTAGCCGATACACAGATACGCAGTATTTT
D: TRBD2; J: TRBJ2-7; size: .; V: TRBV28; CDR3: CASSPRLAGGYRYEQYF; DNA: TGTGCCAGCAGTCCGAGACTAGCGGGAGGATATAGGTACGAGCAGTACTTC
D: TRBD1; J: TRBJ1-2; size: once; V: TRBV28; CDR3: CASSFQGAIIYGYTF; DNA: TGTGCCAGCAGTTTCCAGGGGGCGATCATCTATGGCTACACCTTC
D: .; J: TRBJ1-1; size: few; V: TRBV25-1; CDR3: CASSDTRFTEAFF; DNA: TGTGCCAGCAGTGATACCCGGTTTACTGAAGCTTTCTTT
D: .; J: TRBJ1-1; size: .; V: TRBV6-1; CDR3: CASSESGPGTEAFF; DNA: TGTGCCAGCAGTGAAAGTGGTCCGGGAACTGAAGCTTTCTTT
D: TRBD2; J: TRBJ2-3; size: .; V: TRBV9; CDR3: CASSVGGSGSSEGTQYF; DNA: TGTGCCAGCAGCGTAGGCGGTAGCGGGAGTTCAGAAGGTACGCAGTATTTT
D: TRBD2; J: TRBJ2-1; size: once; V: TRBV7-9; CDR3: CASSRTSGGNEQFF; DNA: TGTGCCAGCAGCCGGACTAGCGGGGGTAATGAGCAGTTCTTC
D: TRBD2; J: TRBJ2-1; size: .; V: TRBV5-1; CDR3: CASSPRGTSGTSAYNEQFF; DNA: TGCGCCAGCAGCCCCAGGGGGACTTCAGGGACTAGCGCATACAATGAGCAGTTCTTC
D: TRBD1; J: TRBJ2-1; size: .; V: TRBV19; CDR3: CASSGTGGGNEQFF; DNA: TGTGCCAGTAGCGGGACAGGGGGCGGCAATGAGCAGTTCTTC
D: .; J: TRBJ2-2; size: .; V: TRBV7-9; CDR3: CASSSAGTLVTGELFF; DNA: TGTGCCAGCAGTTCTGCGGGCACCCTGGTCACCGGGGAGCTGTTTTTT
D: TRBD2; J: TRBJ2-7; size: .; V: TRBV13; CDR3: CASSLWGGGEQYF; DNA: TGTGCCAGCAGCTTATGGGGGGGAGGAGAGCAGTACTTC
D: TRBD1; J: TRBJ2-5; size: .; V: TRBV9; CDR3: CASSPYGQGIAQYF; DNA: TGTGCCAGCAGCCCCTACGGACAGGGGATTGCCCAGTACTTC
D: .; J: TRBJ2-1; size: few; V: TRBV10-2; CDR3: CASSESTGPVSYNEQFF; DNA: TGCGCCAGCAGTGAGTCTACAGGGCCAGTCTCCTACAATGAGCAGTTCTTC
D: .; J: TRBJ1-1; size: .; V: TRBV27; CDR3: CASSFGGANTEAFF; DNA: TGTGCCAGCAGTTTCGGGGGGGCCAACACTGAAGCTTTCTTT
D: .; J: TRBJ2-4; size: .; V: TRBV6-5; CDR3: CASSLGGAVTNIQYF; DNA: TGTGCCAGCAGTTTAGGGGGGGCTGTTACAAACATTCAGTACTTC
D: .; J: TRBJ1-2; size: .; V: TRBV7-9; CDR3: CASSLNQGHGGYTF; DNA: TGTGCCAGCAGCTTAAACCAGGGGCATGGTGGCTACACCTTC
D: .; J: TRBJ1-2; size: .; V: TRBV3-1/TRBV3-2; CDR3: CASSPQGRLYGYTF; DNA: TGTGCCAGCAGCCCCCAAGGCAGACTCTATGGCTACACCTTC
D: TRBD2; J: TRBJ2-3; size: .; V: TRBV4-1; CDR3: CASSQRLAGTDTQYF; DNA: TGCGCCAGCAGCCAGAGACTAGCGGGCACAGATACGCAGTATTTT
D: .; J: TRBJ1-6; size: once; V: TRBV4-2; CDR3: CASSLTSDSGNSPLHF; DNA: TGTGCCAGCAGCCTAACCTCGGACAGTGGTAATTCACCCCTCCACTTT